This TCR beta chain was recovered during a study of post-analysis software for immune sequencing data. In the case of this clonotype: Its antigen is unknown.

Carried by the TCR beta cDNA libraries were unique molecular identifiers. TCRdb independently ran MiXCR on the PCR reads; one entry per CDR3 protein. The top ten clones hold about 11% of a sample with hundreds of thousands of distinct CDR3 sequences, approximately 60% of them seen once. The CDR3 runs 15 residues. V lost 0 bases, J lost 1 base, and 10 bases lay in between. CDR1 LNHNV and CDR2 YYDKDF come from the germline V gene (reference sequence). Findings and caveats of the study: Roughly five TRBV segments appeared more often in patients than in controls, and TRBV5-6, TRBV5-1 and TRBV20-1 were among these. Those samples that were prepared in the same batch co-clustered strongly by F measure.

This chain links TRBV15 with TRBJ2-7; a weak D match, TRBD1 (5 bases). Material: blood. This clonotype was obtained from a girl aged 2-10 years with multiple sclerosis. CDR3 in DNA: TGTGCCACCAGCAGAGAAGATGACAGATCCTACGAGCAGTACTTC. Its protein is CATSREDDRSYEQYF.